These 7 T cell receptor beta chains originate from one sample sequenced in a study of memory CD4+ T cells and cytomegalovirus serostatus. The repertoire was sequenced with immunoSEQ multiplex PCR; TCRdb's copy has only in-frame clones and lacks some. The data hold tens of thousands of clones, with roughly three quarters observed a single time. The sort gate was single viable CD3+CD4+CD8-CD45RO+ cells for memory CD4+ T cells. What was sequenced was memory CD4+ T cells from blood. The receptors stem from an adult in good health and CMV-seropositive.

Regarding this clone: One junction end does not reproduce the germline sequence, and a read error may be involved. The chain combines TRBV29-1 with TRBJ1-3; D ambiguous. Looked up from germline, CDR1 is SQVTM and CDR2 is ANQGSEA. The CDR3 runs 11 residues. CDR3: CSVEVAAKFHF. CDR3 coding DNA: TGCAGCGTTGAAGTTGCTGCGAAATTTCACTTT.

This clone was found many times. CDR3 sequence: CASSPRTGGDFGYTF. The CDR3 DNA sequence: TGTGCCAGCAGCCCTAGGACAGGGGGTGACTTTGGCTACACCTTC. The V and J genes are TRBV7-2 and TRBJ1-2, with TRBD1 identical over 10 bases. Per the germline V gene, CDR1 is SGHTA and CDR2 is FQGNSA. The ends lost 5 bases at V and 7 bases at J; junction bases unmatched: 10. The CDR3 sequence is 15 residues long.

The chain couples TRBV30 to TRBJ2-3, with 13 bases matching TRBD2. The CDR3 contains 16 residues. V shed 4 bases, J shed 5 bases, and the junction held 9 bases outside the gene matches. From germline, CDR1 is GTSNPN and CDR2 SVGIG (reference sequence). The chain's CDR3 is CAWMPRTSGSRDTQYF. In DNA form, the CDR3 reads TGTGCCTGGATGCCGCGGACTAGCGGGAGTAGAGATACGCAGTATTTT.

The chain couples TRBV6-5 to TRBJ1-1; D unclear. Per the germline V gene, CDR1 is MNHEY and CDR2 is SVGAGI. This CDR3 contains 14 residues. V lost 6 bases to trimming and J lost 1 base, with 12 bases between them. The CDR3 protein is CASRPRAPNTEAFF. Here the CDR3 DNA reads TGTGCCAGCAGACCTCGGGCCCCGAACACTGAAGCTTTCTTT.

The chain links TRBV25-1 to TRBJ2-7; 7 bases agree with TRBD2. Germline CDR1 is MGHDK and CDR2 is SYGVNS. The length of the CDR3 is 16 residues. The junction had 7 bases not matched to a gene; V was cut back by 1 base and J by 1 base. This CDR3 is CASSELGGTGSYEQYF. Here the CDR3 DNA reads TGTGCCAGCAGTGAATTGGGGGGGACGGGGTCCTACGAGCAGTACTTC.

V gene TRBV7-9 combines with J gene TRBJ1-2; no clear D. Per the germline V gene, CDR1 is SEHNR and CDR2 is FQNEAQ (reference sequence). The CDR3 contains 14 residues. Trimming stripped 1 base from V and 4 bases from J, with 10 bases between. In DNA, the CDR3 is TGTGCCAGCAGCTTAGGGGCAGCCAGCTATGGCTACACCTTC. Translation: CASSLGAASYGYTF.

This clone has just a few counts. The chain combines TRBV30 with TRBJ2-3; 10 nucleotides line up with TRBD2. The V and J ends lost 2 bases and 1 base, in that order; junction bases with no gene match: 12. The CDR3 runs 18 residues. Germline CDR1 GTSNPN, CDR2 SVGIG (reference sequence). The CDR3, as DNA: TGTGCCTGGAGTAATTGGAGGACTAGCGGCATCCGCACAGATACGCAGTATTTT. Protein: CAWSNWRTSGIRTDTQYF.